This TCR beta chain derives from a study of T cells in Graves' hyperthyroidism and ophthalmopathy. Across the whole study: Peripheral blood was secured at the point of initial diagnosis, before any treatment.

Patients were aged 18 to 65, had disease duration under 2 months, and had newly diagnosed hyperthyroidism. Per the germline V gene, CDR1 is LGHDT and CDR2 is YNNKEL (reference sequence). V lost 9 bases to trimming and J lost 8 bases; unmatched junction nucleotides: 11. The CDR3 is 14 residues long. Amplified TCR beta CDR3 regions derived from RNA transcripts. Initially, a first-round RT-PCR of the TCR CDR3 employed the HTBI primer set. A single record per CDR3 protein comes from TCRdb applying MiXCR to the multiplex PCR reads. Among around 580,000 distinct CDR3 sequences listed, roughly 17% were seen once.

The clonotype comes from a woman younger than 35 with Graves' hyperthyroidism. The sequenced sample consisted of blood. This chain joins TRBV3-1 and TRBJ1-4, with 8 bases matching TRBD1. The CDR3 loop is CASNPGGFEEKLFF. The CDR3 DNA reads as TGTGCCAGTAACCCAGGGGGCTTTGAAGAAAAACTGTTTTTT.